This TCR beta chain was identified during a study of T cell responses to AZD1222 COVID-19 vaccine. Germline CDR1 SGHNT, CDR2 YENEEA. The V gene lost 3 bases and the J gene lost 6 bases, with 20 bases spanning the gap. The CDR3 is 16 residues long. Some clones are missing from TCRdb's copy, which holds only in-frame ones; the method was immunoSEQ multiplex PCR. Among 130,000 to 150,000 clones, about 91% were seen once, and the ten largest hold 2% to 2.5%. Specimen: peripheral blood, collected on day 0 of AZD1222 vaccination. This TCR was recovered from an adult in good health. The chain has TRBV11-3 and TRBJ1-1, with D possibly TRBD1 on 5 matching bases. CDR3 sequence reads: CASSFRLDPRDAEAFF. The CDR3 nucleotides read TGTGCCAGCAGCTTCAGATTGGATCCCAGGGACGCTGAAGCTTTCTTT.